This T cell receptor (beta chain) comes out of a study of T cells expressing NK-cell markers. Study-level findings and limits: One observes that, in several donors, these clonotypes were also the leading ones within the CD3+CD56-NKG2C+ fraction.

TCRdb derives one entry per CDR3 protein from the 5' RACE reads, leaving out DNA. This repertoire includes about 460,000 distinct CDR3 sequences. A remark on this clonotype: What it binds is not known.

There are 15 residues in the CDR3. The V gene's germline CDR1 is SGHRS and CDR2 YFSETQ. Sequenced: blood T cells: a sorted CD56 or NKG2C T cell subset, CD4+ or CD8+ T cells, or bulk PBMC T cells (not recorded which). J is TRBJ2-5 and V is TRBV5-1. The sequence was obtained from a woman aged 45-60 years in good health. CDR3 protein: CASSPIRAHQETQYF. Full variable domain (outside the CDR3, taken from reference TRBV5-1 and TRBJ2-5): KAGVTQTPRYLIKTRGQQVTLSCSPISGHRSVSWYQQTPGQGLQFLFEYFSETQRNKGNFPGRFSGRQFSNSRSEMNVSTLELGDSALYLCASSPIRAHQETQYFGPGTRLLVL.